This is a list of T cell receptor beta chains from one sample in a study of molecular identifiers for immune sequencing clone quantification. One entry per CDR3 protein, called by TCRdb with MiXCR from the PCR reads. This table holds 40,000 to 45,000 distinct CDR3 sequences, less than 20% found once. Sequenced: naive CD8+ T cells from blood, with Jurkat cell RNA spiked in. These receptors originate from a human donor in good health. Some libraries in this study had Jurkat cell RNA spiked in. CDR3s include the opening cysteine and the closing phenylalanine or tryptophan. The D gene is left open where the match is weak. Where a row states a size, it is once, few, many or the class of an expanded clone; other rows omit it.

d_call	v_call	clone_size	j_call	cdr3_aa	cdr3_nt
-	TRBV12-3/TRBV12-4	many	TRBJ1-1	CASSPRKGGWDTEAFF	TGTGCCAGCAGTCCACGCAAGGGGGGCTGGGACACTGAAGCTTTCTTT
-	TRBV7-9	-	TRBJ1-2	CASSQGKGIVDGYTF	TGTGCCAGCAGCCAAGGTAAAGGGATAGTGGATGGCTACACCTTC
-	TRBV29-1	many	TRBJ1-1	CSVEDWGLEAFF	TGCAGCGTTGAAGACTGGGGTCTTGAAGCTTTCTTT
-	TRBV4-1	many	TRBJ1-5	CASSQIEGSNQPQHF	TGCGCCAGCAGCCAGATCGAGGGATCCAATCAGCCCCAGCATTTT
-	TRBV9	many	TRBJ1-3	CASSPGDFGGSTIYF	TGTGCCAGCAGCCCCGGGGATTTCGGTGGAAGCACCATATATTTT
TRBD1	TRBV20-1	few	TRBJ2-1	CSAPQGAFYNEQFF	TGCAGTGCTCCCCAGGGGGCTTTCTACAATGAGCAGTTCTTC
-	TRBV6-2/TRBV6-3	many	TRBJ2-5	CASSPQETQYF	TGTGCCAGCAGTCCGCAAGAGACCCAGTACTTC
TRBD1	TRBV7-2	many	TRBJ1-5	CASSLAEPGQLNQPQHF	TGTGCCAGCAGCTTAGCAGAACCGGGACAGCTGAATCAGCCCCAGCATTTT
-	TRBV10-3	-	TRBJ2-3	CAISEEHTQYF	TGTGCCATCAGTGAGGAGCATACGCAGTATTTT
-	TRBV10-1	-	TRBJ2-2	CASSESRIHSPGELFF	TGCGCCAGCAGTGAGTCGCGGATACATTCGCCCGGGGAGCTGTTTTTT
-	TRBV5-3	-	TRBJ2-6	CASSLSQPFSGANVLTF	TGTGCCAGCAGCTTGTCCCAGCCCTTCTCTGGGGCCAACGTCCTGACTTTC
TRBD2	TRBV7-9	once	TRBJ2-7	CASSFSGSYEQYF	TGTGCCAGCAGCTTCAGCGGGAGCTACGAGCAGTACTTC
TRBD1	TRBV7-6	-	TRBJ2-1	CASSHNAGTGPTTRSHNEQFF	TGTGCCAGCAGCCATAACGCCGGGACAGGGCCCACCACAAGGTCCCACAATGAGCAGTTCTTC
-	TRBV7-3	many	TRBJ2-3	CASSAWGYQNADTQYF	TGTGCCAGCAGCGCATGGGGGTATCAGAACGCAGATACGCAGTATTTT
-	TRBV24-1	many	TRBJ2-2	CATSGPAGTGELFF	TGTGCCACCAGTGGCCCGGCGGGCACCGGGGAGCTGTTTTTT
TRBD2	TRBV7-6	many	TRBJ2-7	CASSLARLAGANEQYF	TGTGCCAGCAGCTTAGCCCGACTAGCGGGAGCTAACGAGCAGTACTTC
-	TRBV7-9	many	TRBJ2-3	CASSVGGDTQYF	TGTGCCAGCAGCGTTGGGGGAGATACGCAGTATTTT
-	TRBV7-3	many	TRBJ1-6	CANQFPYNSPLHF	TGTGCCAACCAGTTTCCCTATAATTCACCCCTCCACTTT
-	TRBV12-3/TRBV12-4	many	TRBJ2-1	CASGSGEQFF	TGTGCCAGCGGGAGTGGTGAGCAGTTCTTC
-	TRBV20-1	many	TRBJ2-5	CSARGGGETQYF	TGCAGTGCTAGAGGAGGAGGGGAGACCCAGTACTTC
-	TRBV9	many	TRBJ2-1	CASSTGTSSYNEQFF	TGTGCCAGCAGCACAGGAACAAGCTCCTACAATGAGCAGTTCTTC
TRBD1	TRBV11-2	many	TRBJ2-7	CASSPEKGQGYEQYF	TGTGCCAGCAGCCCAGAAAAGGGACAGGGCTACGAGCAGTACTTC
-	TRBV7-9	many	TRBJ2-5	CASSLDVLQETQYF	TGTGCCAGCAGCTTAGATGTTCTACAAGAGACCCAGTACTTC
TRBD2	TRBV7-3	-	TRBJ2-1	CASSLSPPLAGGDNEQFF	TGTGCCAGCAGCTTATCTCCCCCACTAGCGGGAGGGGACAATGAGCAGTTCTTC